Each of the 26 T cell receptor beta chains below was sequenced from the same sample in a study of T cells after posttransplantation cyclophosphamide. Assay: immunoSEQ multiplex PCR; the TCRdb copy retains only in-frame clones and omits some. The table shows tens of thousands of clones, with around 84% occurring only once. Sequencing was done on a sample of PBMCs. These TCRs come from a man under 40 with a blood cancer, CMV-positive, and with a related stem cell donor.

The chain is built from TRBV19 and TRBJ2-1; TRBD1 aligns across 8 bases. Per the germline V gene, CDR1 is LNHDA and CDR2 is SQIVND (reference sequence). Unmatched junction bases numbered 4, after V lost 4 bases and J lost 2 bases. The CDR3 totals 15 residues. CDR3 coding DNA: TGTGCCAGTAGTAAGACAGGGGCCCCCTACAATGAGCAGTTCTTC. Residues: CASSKTGAPYNEQFF. Full variable domain (outside the CDR3, taken from reference TRBV19 and TRBJ2-1): DGGITQSPKYLFRKEGQNVTLSCEQNLNHDAMYWYRQDPGQGLRLIYYSQIVNDFQKGDIAEGYSVSREKKESFPLTVTSAQKNPTAFYLCASSKTGAPYNEQFFGPGTRLTVL.

The chain joins TRBV19 to TRBJ1-2; the D is unclear. The CDR3 is made up of 13 amino acids. CDR1 and CDR2 from the germline V gene are LNHDA and SQIVND (reference sequence). The germline V and J ends were trimmed by 2 bases and 6 bases, with 10 bases remaining between them. Here the CDR3 reads CASSITTGNGYTF. CDR3 nucleotide sequence: TGTGCCAGTAGTATAACAACGGGGAATGGCTACACCTTC. The whole variable domain, filled in from reference TRBV19 and TRBJ1-2, reads DGGITQSPKYLFRKEGQNVTLSCEQNLNHDAMYWYRQDPGQGLRLIYYSQIVNDFQKGDIAEGYSVSREKKESFPLTVTSAQKNPTAFYLCASSITTGNGYTFGSGTRLTVV.

This chain connects TRBV5-1 to TRBJ2-1, with 9 bases aligning to TRBD2. The V gene end was trimmed by 0 bases and the J gene end by 7 bases; junction bases not matched to a gene: 8. The germline V gene encodes CDR1 SGHRS and CDR2 YFSETQ. The CDR3 is 16 residues long. The CDR3 is CASSLVLAGMGNEQFF. CDR3 nucleotide sequence: TGCGCCAGCAGCTTGGTCCTAGCGGGGATGGGGAATGAGCAGTTCTTC.

The chain joins TRBV5-5 to TRBJ1-4; TRBD1 might be the D (6 bases). Germline V gene lookup returns CDR1 SGHKS and CDR2 YYEKEE (reference sequence). V lost 5 bases and J 6 bases, leaving 11 bases between the germline ends. This CDR3 has 13 residues. The CDR3 spells CASRKQGDEKLFF. In DNA form, the CDR3 reads TGTGCCAGCAGAAAACAGGGAGATGAAAAACTGTTTTTT.

CDR3 nucleotide sequence: TGTGCCAGCAGTTCCCCGACAGGGACGAGCAATCAGCCCCAGCATTTT. Protein product: CASSSPTGTSNQPQHF. The V gene is TRBV6-6, the J gene TRBJ1-5; 7 bases are shared with TRBD1. Trimming cost V 4 bases and J 1 base; bases outside gene matches: 7. The CDR3 sequence is 16 residues long. The germline gives CDR1 MNHNY, CDR2 SVGAGI (reference sequence).

This chain uses TRBV6-5 with TRBJ1-1, with D maybe TRBD1 (6 bases). CDR1 MNHEY and CDR2 SVGAGI come from the germline V gene. Trimming took 7 bases from V and 1 from J, leaving 10 bases between them. The CDR3 consists of 13 residues. The DNA for the CDR3 is TGTGCCAGCAAAGACAGGACGAACACTGAAGCTTTCTTT. It encodes CASKDRTNTEAFF.

The chain recombines TRBV5-1 with TRBJ2-1; the D gene is possibly TRBD2 (6 bases). The germline V gene has CDR1 SGHRS and CDR2 YFSETQ. The germline V and J ends were trimmed by 0 bases and 3 bases, with 10 bases remaining between them. This CDR3 has 15 residues. DNA of the CDR3: TGCGCCAGCAGCTTGGGGGGGGAGCGCTACAATGAGCAGTTCTTC. Protein sequence: CASSLGGERYNEQFF.

The V call is TRBV18, the J call TRBJ2-5; 8 nucleotides align to TRBD1. Germline CDR1 KGHSH, CDR2 LQKENI. CDR3 length: 14 residues. The ends lost 4 bases at V and 4 bases at J; junction bases unmatched: 5. CDR3 protein: CASSLSQGGETQYF. The CDR3 coding sequence is TGTGCCAGCTCACTTTCACAGGGGGGAGAGACCCAGTACTTC.

The CDR3 spells CASSDARLNTEAFF. Written as DNA, the CDR3 is TGTGCCAGCAGTGATGCGAGGCTCAACACTGAAGCTTTCTTT. The chain is built from TRBV2 and TRBJ1-1; D is undetermined. Trimming took off 3 bases at V and 2 bases at J, with 10 bases between the two ends. CDR3 length: 14 amino acids. CDR1 and CDR2 (germline): SNHLY, FYNNEI.

This chain links TRBV4-2 with TRBJ2-1, with 15 bases that match TRBD2. Germline trimming cut 0 bases from V and 7 bases from J; bases unmatched to any gene: 16. CDR1 is LGHNA and CDR2 is YNFKEQ in the germline V gene. CDR3 length: 21 residues. CDR3 in amino acids: CASSQEYPGLAGGPVRNEQFF. The DNA for the CDR3 is TGTGCCAGCAGCCAAGAGTATCCCGGACTAGCGGGAGGGCCAGTCCGTAATGAGCAGTTCTTC.

The chain has TRBV18 and TRBJ2-1, with TRBD1 matching 8 bases. Germline V gene lookup returns CDR1 KGHSH and CDR2 LQKENI. V was pared by 0 bases and J by 3 bases, with 7 bases of the junction left unmatched. This CDR3 has 17 residues. The CDR3 nucleotides read TGTGCCAGCTCACCACCGGACAGGGTTGCCTACTACAATGAGCAGTTCTTC. It specifies CASSPPDRVAYYNEQFF.

This clone was counted only a few times. The J gene is TRBJ1-2, the V gene TRBV6-1; 8 bases map to TRBD1. Germline values: CDR1 MNHNS, CDR2 SASEGT. The CDR3 contains 14 residues. V lost 5 bases, J lost 7 bases, and 9 bases stayed unmatched. For the CDR3, the DNA is TGTGCCAGCAGTCCCCGTTCAGGGGGCTTTGGCTACACCTTC. Protein sequence: CASSPRSGGFGYTF.

The V and J genes are TRBV19 and TRBJ2-4, with 7 bases lining up with TRBD2. Per germline, CDR1 LNHDA and CDR2 SQIVND (reference sequence). This CDR3 is built from 16 residues. The V and J ends lost 1 base and 5 bases, in that order; junction bases with no gene match: 8. Written as DNA, the CDR3 is TGTGCCAGTAGTATAGGGGGAGGGAGGGTCGAAAACATTCAGTACTTC. Residues: CASSIGGGRVENIQYF.

Written as DNA, the CDR3 is TGTGCCGCCCCTAAGGTAAAGACAGGGGGCAGCTATGGCTACACCTTC. This encodes CAAPKVKTGGSYGYTF. The genes are TRBV30 and TRBJ1-2; 10 positions match TRBD1. The length of the CDR3 is 16 residues. From germline, CDR1 is GTSNPN and CDR2 SVGIG (reference sequence). Trimming at V came to 8 bases and at J to 4 bases, leaving 16 bases not matched to a gene.

The rearrangement joins TRBV6-5 to TRBJ2-1; possible D gene TRBD2, 6 bases. V was clipped by 4 bases and J by 4 bases, with 14 bases between them. Looked up from germline, CDR1 is MNHEY and CDR2 is SVGAGI. The CDR3 covers 15 residues. In DNA, the CDR3 is TGTGCCAGCAGTTCCGGGACTCTCTGGTACAATGAGCAGTTCTTC. This gives the protein CASSSGTLWYNEQFF.

The rearrangement uses TRBV29-1 and TRBJ2-7, with a possible D match to TRBD2 (7 bases). V was clipped by 5 bases and J by 3 bases, with 17 bases between them. Germline loops: CDR1 SQVTM, CDR2 ANQGSEA. The CDR3 has 14 amino acids. This CDR3 reads CSVMPGGGVYEQYF. The CDR3, as DNA: TGCAGCGTTATGCCCGGAGGGGGGGTCTACGAGCAGTACTTC.

The rearrangement uses TRBV7-3 and TRBJ2-2; no definite D call. From germline, CDR1 is SGHTA and CDR2 FQGTGA. V shed 5 bases and J shed 0 bases, with 7 bases lying between them. CDR3 length: 14 residues. CDR3: CASSQDTNTGELFF. Written as DNA, the CDR3 is TGTGCCAGCAGCCAAGACACGAACACCGGGGAGCTGTTTTTT.

The rearrangement joins TRBV7-3 to TRBJ2-2; TRBD1 agrees at 7 bases. Trimming cost V 5 bases and J 1 base; bases outside gene matches: 1. CDR1 and CDR2 (germline): SGHTA, FQGTGA. The CDR3 length is 14 residues. The CDR3 region has the DNA TGTGCCAGCAGCAGGACAGGGAACACCGGGGAGCTGTTTTTT. Its translation is CASSRTGNTGELFF.

V gene TRBV15 combines with J gene TRBJ1-5; 8 bases line up with TRBD1. CDR1 and CDR2 from the germline V gene are LNHNV and YYDKDF (reference sequence). The CDR3 extends over 17 amino acids. The V segment lost 2 bases and the J segment 4 bases; nucleotides outside the gene matches: 10. CDR3 nucleotides: TGTGCCACCAGCAGAAACCCAAGGACAGGGAGTAATCAGCCCCAGCATTTT. Protein: CATSRNPRTGSNQPQHF. The whole variable domain, remainder taken from reference TRBV15 and TRBJ1-5, is DAMVIQNPRYQVTQFGKPVTLSCSQTLNHNVMYWYQQKSSQAPKLLFHYYDKDFNNEADTPDNFQSRRPNTSFCFLDIRSPGLGDTAMYLCATSRNPRTGSNQPQHFGDGTRLSIL.

The genes are TRBV27 and TRBJ1-6; maybe TRBD1 (5 bases). Looked up from germline, CDR1 is MNHEY and CDR2 is SMNVEV (reference sequence). The V gene lost 6 bases and the J gene lost 10 bases, with 16 bases spanning the gap. This CDR3 contains 14 residues. CDR3 residues: CASRGWSGQSPLHF. In DNA form, the CDR3 reads TGTGCCAGCAGAGGGTGGTCAGGGCAGTCACCCCTCCACTTT.

This clone was observed a single time. The V gene is TRBV19, the J gene TRBJ2-2; 7 nucleotides line up with TRBD1. This CDR3 region has 15 residues. The germline V gene has CDR1 LNHDA and CDR2 SQIVND (reference sequence). J lost 4 bases, V lost 2 bases, and 4 bases had no gene match. CDR3 region: CASSIRAGGTGELFF. The CDR3 coding sequence is TGTGCCAGTAGTATAAGGGCAGGGGGCACCGGGGAGCTGTTTTTT.

This clone is a singleton in its sample. CDR3 sequence reads: CASSPRTSSYEQYF. The CDR3 coding sequence is TGTGCCAGCAGCCCCCGGACTAGCTCCTACGAGCAGTACTTC. The V gene is TRBV7-2, the J gene TRBJ2-7; TRBD2 aligns across 7 bases. The CDR3 loop spans 14 amino acids. Germline lookup yields CDR1 SGHTA and CDR2 FQGNSA. The V gene end was trimmed by 5 bases and the J gene end by 0 bases; junction bases not matched to a gene: 4.

The V and J genes are TRBV5-1 and TRBJ2-2, with 7 positions matching TRBD2. V lost 6 bases and J lost 7; bases outside the gene matches: 6. The CDR3 loop spans 13 amino acids. Germline lookup yields CDR1 SGHRS and CDR2 YFSETQ. CDR3 in DNA: TGCGCCAGCATGGCGGGAGTGATCGGGGAGCTGTTTTTT. Translation: CASMAGVIGELFF.

V usage is TRBV4-3 and J usage is TRBJ2-1, with TRBD1 identical over 9 bases. This CDR3 comprises 17 residues. V dropped 2 bases and J dropped 6; count of bases not matched to a gene: 11. The germline gives CDR1 LGHNA, CDR2 YSLEER. The CDR3 region is CASSQYPPGQGPNEQFF. CDR3 DNA sequence: TGCGCCAGCAGCCAATACCCTCCGGGACAGGGACCCAATGAGCAGTTCTTC.

The genes are TRBV6-5 and TRBJ2-1; 7 positions agree with TRBD1. Germline lookup yields CDR1 MNHEY and CDR2 SVGAGI. The V segment lost 0 bases and the J segment 10 bases; nucleotides outside the gene matches: 12. CDR3 size: 16 residues. CDR3 residues: CASSYSIKGGSREQFF. The CDR3 DNA follows: TGTGCCAGCAGTTACTCGATAAAAGGGGGCAGTCGGGAGCAGTTCTTC.

The chain carries TRBV7-2 and TRBJ2-3, with 13 bases matching TRBD2. The V and J ends lost 1 base and 1 base, in that order; junction bases with no gene match: 2. The CDR3 has 17 residues. Germline V gives CDR1 SGHTA, CDR2 FQGNSA. CDR3 amino acids: CASSLGGLAGGTDTQYF. As DNA, the CDR3 is TGTGCCAGCAGCTTAGGAGGACTAGCGGGAGGCACAGATACGCAGTATTTT.